This T cell receptor beta chain was sequenced in a study of blood T cells in healthy people across ages (dated by TCRdb to between 2015 and 2016). General notes on the study: Template switching captured roughly one uniquely barcoded TCR beta cDNA molecule per two T cells in model experiments. The donors were split into four age groups: young (average about 15 years), middle-aged (more than 35), aged (approximately 60) and long-lived (over 80). To avoid experimental bias, donors of different ages were distributed randomly across sequencing lanes. To track age-related changes in TCR beta repertoire diversity, the study relied on deep sequencing normalized with unique cDNA molecular identifiers. Using the same blood draw, the study looked at two additional independent replicas of 1 million unique cDNA reads for two donors, one aged 18 to 30 and the other aged 80 or older.

To note about this clonotype: The antigen it recognizes is unknown. The sample holds no much larger clone one base away, and base qualities are not on file.

According to the germline V gene, CDR1 reads MNHNS and CDR2 reads SASEGT. Trimming leaves V shorter by 6 bases and J shorter by 2 bases, with the junction holding 6 bases beyond the gene matches. The CDR3, from cysteine to phenylalanine, totals 16 residues. Just the 48-base CDR3 DNA is kept, in frame starting at base 1. Systemically healthy Caucasian individuals from Russia, roughly 40 in total and aged about 6 to 90 years, were included as donors. Each donor gave 8 to 10 milliliters of peripheral blood, collected into EDTA-treated Vacutainer tubes. Ficoll-Paque density-gradient centrifugation was used to isolate PBMCs, with at least 6 million obtained per sample. Total RNA, at least 6 micrograms per sample, was extracted from PBMCs with Trizol reagent. For every donor, an aliquot of PBMCs went through flow cytometry to measure the percentages of naive CD45RAhigh/CD27high T cells. Broader findings and caveats from the paper: There was a strong correlation between observed TCR beta diversity and the percentage of naive T cells measured by flow cytometry. Since profiling was done on bulk unsorted PBMCs, naive and antigen-experienced compartments could not be conclusively compared. As age increased, observed TCR beta diversity per million T cells dropped in a roughly linear way, and a significant reduction was already evident by age 40. Compared with the aged group, the long-lived group had more naive CD4+ T cells, fewer expanded clones and increased TCR diversity, a pattern suggesting age selection. The CMV infection status of donors was not known, potentially confounding age-related changes in expanded clonotypes. Estimates of total diversity based on one million sequenced T cells were considered lower bounds and underestimates.

Library method: 5' RACE. TCRdb records Illumina HiSeq 2500 as the sequencer. A second PCR of 7 to 11 cycles was performed with a sample-barcoded 5' primer and a J-beta primer mix. A unique molecular identifier was introduced onto each TCR beta cDNA molecule by a template-switch 5' adaptor carrying 12 random nucleotides. Each sample yielded at least 2.5 million CDR3-containing paired-end reads. All of the RNA was converted into first-strand cDNA using the Mint cDNA synthesis kit, with a TRBC-specific oligonucleotide serving as the primer. Following uracil-DNA glycosylase treatment, all cDNA underwent a first 18-cycle PCR with the universal primers M1SS and BC2_uni_R. Turning to the authors' computational methods: For normalization, 1 million high-quality reads, each with a distinct molecular identifier, were randomly selected from each sample. Instead of being binned into consensus sequences, reads with shared molecular identifiers were discarded. MiTCR, run with a Q25 quality threshold and the strictest error-elimination algorithm, handled CDR3 identification, clonotype clustering and error correction. Lower-bound total TCR beta diversity was estimated with a nonparametric unseen species model using Euler transformation. TCRdb itself trimmed the public reads at Q25 with fastp, ran MiXCR and retained productive beta chains. Merged by CDR3 protein, the rows form single entries marked with the most common genes and DNA. The V and J calls reflect TCRdb's pipeline rather than the authors' work. This sample is represented by roughly 570,000 distinct CDR3 sequences; roughly a quarter of them were singletons. The ten most abundant clones make up roughly 20% of the sample.

The chain was built from TRBV6-1 and TRBJ2-2, with 10 bases in between that match TRBD1. This clonotype originated in a woman in her 70s in good health. Sequencing was done on a sample of blood. The CDR3 protein is CASRDRGTINTGELFF. The DNA is TGTGCCAGCAGGGACAGGGGGACAATTAACACCGGGGAGCTGTTTTTT.